Shown below are 32 T cell receptor beta chains from a single sample sequenced in a study of memory CD4+ T cells and cytomegalovirus serostatus. Method: immunoSEQ multiplex PCR; TCRdb's copy keeps in-frame clones and lacks some. The data show 55,000 to 65,000 clones, roughly 82% seen once. Single viable CD3+CD4+CD8-CD45RO+ cells were sorted as the memory CD4+ T cells. Sequenced material: memory CD4+ T cells from blood. The origin of the receptors is an adult in good health and CMV-seronegative.

The genes are TRBV19 and TRBJ1-4; 7 bases fit TRBD1. The CDR3 length is 15 residues. Germline CDR1 and CDR2: LNHDA and SQIVND (reference sequence). V shed 1 base and J 7 bases; nucleotides not matched to a gene: 6. CDR3 in DNA: TGTGCCAGTAGTATAGGACAGGGTCATGGTGAAAAACTGTTTTTT. The encoded protein is CASSIGQGHGEKLFF.

The chain is built from TRBV6-4 and TRBJ1-5, with D unclear. The CDR3 contains 13 residues. Trimming left V 8 bases short and J 5 bases short, with 13 bases between. Germline CDR1 and CDR2: MRHNA and SNTAGT. The CDR3, as DNA: TGTGCCAGCCGATCGACATATCATCAGCCCCAGCATTTT. This encodes CASRSTYHQPQHF.

This chain joins TRBV6-1 and TRBJ2-3; 9 bases are a match to TRBD2. The CDR3 length is 18 residues. Per the germline V gene, CDR1 is MNHNS and CDR2 is SASEGT. With V trimmed by 2 bases and J by 3 bases, 12 bases remained unmatched. CDR3 nucleotides: TGTGCCAGCAGTGAATTCTGGCGGGGGGGCTCTGGTACAGATACGCAGTATTTT. Protein product: CASSEFWRGGSGTDTQYF.

This clone showed up just a few times. This chain links TRBV30 with TRBJ1-5, with D uncertain. This CDR3 region has 13 residues. With 5 bases removed from V and 5 bases from J, the gap between germline ends came to 13 bases. CDR1 GTSNPN and CDR2 SVGIG come from the germline V gene (reference sequence). The CDR3 spells CAWRGSFDQPQHF. In nucleotides, the CDR3 is TGTGCCTGGCGTGGATCTTTCGATCAGCCCCAGCATTTT.

This clone appeared once. V and J are TRBV7-2 and TRBJ1-4, with D maybe TRBD1 (5 bases). The CDR3 totals 14 residues. Deletions cut 0 bases from V and 5 bases from J, with 7 bases between. Looked up from germline, CDR1 is SGHTA and CDR2 is FQGNSA. CDR3 region: CASSLAGTNEKLFF. In DNA form, the CDR3 reads TGTGCCAGCAGCTTAGCCGGGACCAATGAAAAACTGTTTTTT.

The chain couples TRBV5-1 to TRBJ1-1; 7 nucleotides agree with TRBD1. The germline V gene has CDR1 SGHRS and CDR2 YFSETQ. With V trimmed by 5 bases and J by 6 bases, 10 bases remained unmatched. The CDR3 extends over 14 amino acids. CDR3 nucleotide sequence: TGCGCCAGCAGAACGAACAGGGGTTCGGCTGAAGCTTTCTTT. Translation gives CASRTNRGSAEAFF. The full variable domain, with the rest looked up from reference TRBV5-1 and TRBJ1-1, is KAGVTQTPRYLIKTRGQQVTLSCSPISGHRSVSWYQQTPGQGLQFLFEYFSETQRNKGNFPGRFSGRQFSNSRSEMNVSTLELGDSALYLCASRTNRGSAEAFFGQGTRLTVV.

The rearrangement joins TRBV9 to TRBJ2-2, with 11 bases matching TRBD2. V lost 5 bases to trimming and J lost 7 bases; unmatched junction nucleotides: 7. The CDR3 contains 15 residues. Germline CDR1 reads SGDLS; CDR2 reads YYNGEE. CDR3: CASSFSGGASGELFF. For the CDR3, the DNA is TGTGCCAGCAGTTTTAGCGGGGGGGCGAGCGGGGAGCTGTTTTTT.

J is TRBJ2-1 and V is TRBV28, with D possibly matching TRBD1 (6 bases). Looked up from germline, CDR1 is MDHEN and CDR2 is SYDVKM. With 6 bases removed from V and 2 bases from J, the gap between germline ends came to 17 bases. The CDR3 has 16 residues. DNA of the CDR3: TGTGCCAGCAGGTTTTCCAGGGGTCAAGCCTACAATGAGCAGTTCTTC. Amino acid sequence: CASRFSRGQAYNEQFF.

This clone was counted a single time. The chain's CDR3 is CSVDDSAYEQYF. The CDR3, as DNA: TGCAGCGTTGACGACAGCGCCTACGAGCAGTACTTC. V and J are TRBV29-1 and TRBJ2-7; possibly TRBD1 for D (5 bases). V was clipped by 3 bases and J by 2 bases, with 8 bases between them. The CDR3 is made up of 12 amino acids. Germline V CDR1 and CDR2: SQVTM, ANQGSEA.

The chain recombines TRBV10-3 with TRBJ1-5, with D possibly TRBD1 on 6 matching bases. Trimming left V 0 bases short and J 1 base short, with 16 bases between. The CDR3 covers 18 residues. The germline V gene has CDR1 ENHRY and CDR2 SYGVKD. CDR3 amino acids: CAISESRDRGASNQPQHF. CDR3 nucleotides: TGTGCCATCAGTGAGTCGAGGGATCGGGGGGCGAGCAATCAGCCCCAGCATTTT.

The J gene is TRBJ1-1, the V gene TRBV19; no clear D. From germline, CDR1 is LNHDA and CDR2 SQIVND (reference sequence). CDR3 length: 12 amino acids. The V end lost 5 bases, the J end lost 0 bases, and 4 bases lay between the germline ends. In DNA, the CDR3 is TGTGCCAGTAGTTTCTTGAACACTGAAGCTTTCTTT. Its protein is CASSFLNTEAFF. The variable domain in full, completed from reference TRBV19 and TRBJ1-1, reads DGGITQSPKYLFRKEGQNVTLSCEQNLNHDAMYWYRQDPGQGLRLIYYSQIVNDFQKGDIAEGYSVSREKKESFPLTVTSAQKNPTAFYLCASSFLNTEAFFGQGTRLTVV.

The V call is TRBV30, the J call TRBJ2-7; possible D gene TRBD2, 6 bases. CDR1 and CDR2 from the germline V gene are GTSNPN and SVGIG (reference sequence). CDR3 length: 10 amino acids. Trimming cost V 8 bases and J 7 bases, with 12 bases left between them. CDR3 amino acids: CAGGTLEQYF. The CDR3 nucleotides read TGTGCCGGCGGGACGCTGGAGCAGTACTTC.

The chain recombines TRBV7-3 with TRBJ2-2, with unresolved D. The CDR3 runs to 13 residues. Per the germline V gene, CDR1 is SGHTA and CDR2 is FQGTGA. V was clipped by 2 bases and J by 4 bases, with 5 bases between them. The CDR3 region has the DNA TGTGCCAGCAGCTTATTCACCACCGGGGAGCTGTTTTTT. Its protein product is CASSLFTTGELFF.

The chain carries TRBV4-3 and TRBJ2-6; D is perhaps TRBD2 (5 bases). The CDR3 is 15 amino acids. The V gene's germline CDR1 is LGHNA and CDR2 YSLEER. The V gene lost 0 bases and the J gene lost 4 bases, with 7 bases spanning the gap. The CDR3 here is CASSQDRGGANVLTF. The CDR3 DNA reads as TGCGCCAGCAGCCAAGATCGCGGGGGGGCCAACGTCCTGACTTTC.

This sequence joins TRBV7-9 and TRBJ1-4; a weak D match, TRBD1 (5 bases). The CDR3 is 19 amino acids. Per germline, CDR1 SEHNR and CDR2 FQNEAQ (reference sequence). V lost 5 bases and J lost 0, with 22 bases in between. Here the CDR3 DNA reads TGTGCCAGCAGCCTACGGGACCCAACAAAACTCGCAACTAATGAAAAACTGTTTTTT. Translation: CASSLRDPTKLATNEKLFF.

The chain carries TRBV7-6 and TRBJ2-3; 8 positions agree with TRBD2. Germline CDR1 reads SGHVS; CDR2 reads FNYEAQ. V gave up 4 bases and J gave up 2 bases; unmatched junction bases: 11. The CDR3 is 17 residues long. The CDR3: CASSSRGKRGITDTQYF. In DNA form, the CDR3 reads TGTGCCAGCAGCTCCCGAGGGAAGCGGGGGATCACAGATACGCAGTATTTT.

This chain connects TRBV10-3 to TRBJ1-5; the match to TRBD1 covers 11 bases. Trimming cost V 10 bases and J 0 bases; bases outside gene matches: 8. The CDR3 is 16 amino acids. The germline V gene has CDR1 ENHRY and CDR2 SYGVKD. CDR3 loop: CATRDRGGYSNQPQHF. The CDR3, as DNA: TGTGCCACTAGGGACAGGGGGGGATATAGCAATCAGCCCCAGCATTTT.

This clone showed up just a few times. The chain links TRBV4-3 to TRBJ1-5; D is undetermined. From germline, CDR1 is LGHNA and CDR2 YSLEER. V was shortened by 1 base and J by 5 bases, with 12 bases between the two germline ends. This CDR3 spans 15 amino acids. CDR3 bases: TGCGCCAGCAGCCAAGGGGGATTCAGAGATCAGCCCCAGCATTTT. It codes for CASSQGGFRDQPQHF.

V usage is TRBV11-2 and J usage is TRBJ1-5, with unresolved D. This CDR3 has 14 residues. Germline-derived CDR1 and CDR2 are SGHAT and FQNNGV. The V gene lost 1 base and the J gene lost 0 bases, with 4 bases spanning the gap. CDR3 nucleotides: TGTGCCAGCAGCTTAGGAAGTAGCAATCAGCCCCAGCATTTT. Translation: CASSLGSSNQPQHF.

This clone appeared a few times. The V call is TRBV5-5, the J call TRBJ2-3; 16 bases map to TRBD2. Germline CDR1 is SGHKS and CDR2 is YYEKEE (reference sequence). The trim removed 4 bases at V and 1 base at J, leaving 9 bases unmatched. The CDR3 length is 19 residues. CDR3 in amino acids: CASSRRGLAGGAGTDTQYF. The CDR3 DNA reads as TGTGCCAGCAGCCGAAGGGGACTAGCGGGGGGGGCTGGCACAGATACGCAGTATTTT.

The V gene is TRBV9, the J gene TRBJ1-6, with no clear D. CDR1 and CDR2 (germline): SGDLS, YYNGEE. Trimming took 0 bases from V and 7 from J, leaving 5 bases between them. The CDR3 runs 13 residues. CDR3 bases: TGTGCCAGCAGCGTAGACTGGAATTCACCCCTCCACTTT. Its protein product is CASSVDWNSPLHF.

This chain uses TRBV12-5 with TRBJ1-5; D not certain. The CDR3 is 15 amino acids. V was clipped by 1 base and J by 3 bases, with 10 bases between them. Germline CDR1 LGHNT, CDR2 FRNRAP. The CDR3 DNA is TGTGCTAGTGGTTTGGCAGAGGGCTTCAATCAGCCCCAGCATTTT. Its protein is CASGLAEGFNQPQHF. Complete variable domain (other parts from reference TRBV12-5 and TRBJ1-5): DARVTQTPRHKVTEMGQEVTMRCQPILGHNTVFWYRQTMMQGLELLAYFRNRAPLDDSGMPKDRFSAEMPDATLATLKIQPSEPRDSAVYFCASGLAEGFNQPQHFGDGTRLSIL.

The genes are TRBV7-2 and TRBJ2-7; tentatively, D is TRBD1 (6 bases). Germline V gene data show CDR1 as SGHTA and CDR2 as FQGNSA. V was trimmed by 5 bases and J by 0 bases, leaving 11 bases between them. This CDR3 contains 14 residues. CDR3 protein: CASSPQGGSYEQYF. DNA for the CDR3: TGTGCCAGCAGCCCCCAAGGGGGCTCCTACGAGCAGTACTTC.

This chain connects TRBV5-1 to TRBJ2-2; 9 bases are a match to TRBD1. Trimming at V came to 4 bases and at J to 4 bases, leaving 8 bases not matched to a gene. Germline CDR1 reads SGHRS; CDR2 reads YFSETQ. This CDR3 comprises 16 residues. The DNA for the CDR3 is TGCGCCAGCAGCCCTGGACAGGGGAGTGGCACCGGGGAGCTGTTTTTT. Its translation is CASSPGQGSGTGELFF.

This clone was seen a single time. The chain uses TRBV4-3 and TRBJ1-1; 9 bases are a match to TRBD1. The trim removed 4 bases at V and 4 bases at J, leaving 4 bases unmatched. The CDR3 runs to 14 residues. CDR1 is LGHNA, CDR2 YSLEER, per germline. The CDR3 reads CASSLTTGGTEAFF. In DNA form, the CDR3 reads TGCGCCAGCAGCCTCACGACAGGGGGCACTGAAGCTTTCTTT.

The V call is TRBV9, the J call TRBJ2-5; D might be TRBD2 (6 bases). Germline V gene sequence: CDR1 SGDLS, CDR2 YYNGEE. Trimming removed 4 bases from V and 4 bases from J, with 20 bases in between. The CDR3 sequence is 16 residues long. CDR3 sequence reads: CASSTGEEGRGETQYF. CDR3 nucleotide sequence: TGTGCCAGCAGCACTGGGGAGGAGGGTCGCGGAGAGACCCAGTACTTC.

This clone was picked up a small number of times. The rearrangement links TRBV4-1 to TRBJ2-3; 7 bases fit TRBD2. Germline-derived CDR1 and CDR2 are MGHRA and YSYEKL. Trimming at V came to 1 base and at J to 4 bases, leaving 5 bases not matched to a gene. The length of the CDR3 is 15 residues. The CDR3 region has the DNA TGCGCCAGCAGCCAAGTTCCCACTAGCGCAGATACGCAGTATTTT. Translated: CASSQVPTSADTQYF.

The chain employs TRBV13 and TRBJ2-3; 8 bases map to TRBD2. This CDR3 region has 16 residues. V trimming: 0 bases; J trimming: 3 bases; junction bases outside the gene matches: 5. Per the germline V gene, CDR1 is PRHDT and CDR2 is FYEKMQ (reference sequence). The CDR3 spells CASSLGGGGPTDTQYF. As DNA, the CDR3 is TGTGCCAGCAGCTTAGGCGGGGGGGGGCCAACAGATACGCAGTATTTT.

The V and J genes are TRBV5-6 and TRBJ2-5; 11 nucleotides match TRBD2. V lost 0 bases, J lost 11 bases, and 9 bases stayed unmatched. This CDR3 region has 15 residues. The germline CDR1 and CDR2 sequences are SGHDT and YYEEEE. CDR3 residues: CASSLDRLAGRIQYF. As DNA, the CDR3 is TGTGCCAGCAGCTTGGATCGACTAGCGGGGAGGATTCAGTACTTC.

The V and J genes are TRBV28 and TRBJ1-2, with a possible D match to TRBD1 (6 bases). Germline CDR1 and CDR2: MDHEN and SYDVKM. Trimming pared 5 bases from V and 5 bases from J, leaving 12 bases between. CDR3 length: 13 residues. The DNA for the CDR3 is TGTGCCAGCAGTCCCGGACAGAAGTATGGCTACACCTTC. It encodes CASSPGQKYGYTF.

The chain combines TRBV6-1 with TRBJ2-5; perhaps TRBD2 as D (6 bases). Trimming cost V 8 bases and J 7 bases, with 14 bases left between them. CDR3 size: 12 residues. The germline V gene encodes CDR1 MNHNS and CDR2 SASEGT. The CDR3 sequence is CASYGGKGTQYF. CDR3 in DNA: TGTGCCAGCTATGGCGGGAAGGGGACCCAGTACTTC.

V usage is TRBV12-1 and J usage is TRBJ1-1. TRBV12-1 is recorded as a pseudogene. The CDR3 length is 17 residues. The chain's CDR3 is CASNERQPKPMNTEAFF. In nucleotides, the CDR3 is TGTGCCAGCAATGAAAGGCAGCCCAAACCCATGAACACTGAAGCTTTCTTT.